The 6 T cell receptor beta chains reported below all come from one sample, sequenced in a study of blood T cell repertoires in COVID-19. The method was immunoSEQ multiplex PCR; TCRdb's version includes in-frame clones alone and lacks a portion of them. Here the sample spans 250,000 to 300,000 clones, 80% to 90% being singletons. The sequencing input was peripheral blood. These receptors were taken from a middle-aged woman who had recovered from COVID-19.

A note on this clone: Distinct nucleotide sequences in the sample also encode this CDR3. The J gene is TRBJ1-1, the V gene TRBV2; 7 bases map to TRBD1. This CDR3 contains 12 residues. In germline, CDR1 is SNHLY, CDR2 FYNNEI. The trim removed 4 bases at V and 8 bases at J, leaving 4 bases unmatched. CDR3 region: CASSGQGTEAFF. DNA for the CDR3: TGTGCCAGCAGTGGACAGGGTACAGAAGCTTTCTTT.

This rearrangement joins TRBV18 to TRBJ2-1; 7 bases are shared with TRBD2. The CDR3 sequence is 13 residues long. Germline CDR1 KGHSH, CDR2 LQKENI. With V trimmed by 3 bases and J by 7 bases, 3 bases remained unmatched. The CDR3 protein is CASSPVGGNEQFF. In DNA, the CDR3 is TGTGCCAGCTCACCCGTGGGGGGGAATGAGCAGTTCTTC.

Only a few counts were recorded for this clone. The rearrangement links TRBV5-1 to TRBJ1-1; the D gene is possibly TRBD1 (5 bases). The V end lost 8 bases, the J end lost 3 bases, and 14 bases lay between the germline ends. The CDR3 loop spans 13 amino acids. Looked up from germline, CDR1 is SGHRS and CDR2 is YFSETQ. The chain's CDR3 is CASHSGEDTEAFF. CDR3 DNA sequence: TGCGCCAGTCACTCGGGGGAGGACACTGAAGCTTTCTTT. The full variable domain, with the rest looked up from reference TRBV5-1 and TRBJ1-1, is KAGVTQTPRYLIKTRGQQVTLSCSPISGHRSVSWYQQTPGQGLQFLFEYFSETQRNKGNFPGRFSGRQFSNSRSEMNVSTLELGDSALYLCASHSGEDTEAFFGQGTRLTVV.

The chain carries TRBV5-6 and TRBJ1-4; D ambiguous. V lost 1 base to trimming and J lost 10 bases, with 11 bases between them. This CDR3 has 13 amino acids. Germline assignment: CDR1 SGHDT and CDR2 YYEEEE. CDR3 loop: CASSLLVARKLFF. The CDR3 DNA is TGTGCCAGCAGCTTGCTCGTCGCGAGAAAACTGTTTTTT.

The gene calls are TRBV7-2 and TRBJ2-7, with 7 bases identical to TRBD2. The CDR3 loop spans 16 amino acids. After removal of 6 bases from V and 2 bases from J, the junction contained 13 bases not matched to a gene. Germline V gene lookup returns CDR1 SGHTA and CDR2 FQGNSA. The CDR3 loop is CASRPTGGKKTYEQYF. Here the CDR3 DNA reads TGTGCCAGCAGACCGACCGGGGGGAAGAAGACCTACGAGCAGTACTTC.

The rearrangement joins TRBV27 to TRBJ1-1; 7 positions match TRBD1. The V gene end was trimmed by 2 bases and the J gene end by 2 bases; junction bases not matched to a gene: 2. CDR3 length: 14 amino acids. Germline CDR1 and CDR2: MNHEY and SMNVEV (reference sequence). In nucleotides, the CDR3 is TGTGCCAGCAGTTTAAGGGGGCAAAACACTGAAGCTTTCTTT. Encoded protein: CASSLRGQNTEAFF.